This T cell receptor (beta chain) was found in a study of blood T cell repertoires in COVID-19. Original processing notes: How many nucleated cells were present was estimated from reference gene primer amplification. Sequenced by immunoSEQ multiplex PCR; TCRdb stores in-frame clones only, minus some. For V, J and clone size, that table is used; D and trimming come from the DNA. This table holds about 270,000 clones, around 89% found once. Germline CDR1 is LNHDA and CDR2 is SQIVND (reference sequence). Trimming stripped 3 bases from V and 7 bases from J, with 13 bases between. The CDR3 sequence is 15 residues long.

The chain has TRBV19 and TRBJ1-6; no clear D. The receptor was derived from a woman in her twenties or thirties with acute COVID-19. Sequenced input: PBMCs or T cells enriched from blood (not recorded which). The DNA for the CDR3 is TGTGCCAGTAGTATTGGAGGCAGAGGGAATTCACCCCTCCACTTT. It codes for CASSIGGRGNSPLHF. Full variable domain (missing parts from reference TRBV19 and TRBJ1-6): DGGITQSPKYLFRKEGQNVTLSCEQNLNHDAMYWYRQDPGQGLRLIYYSQIVNDFQKGDIAEGYSVSREKKESFPLTVTSAQKNPTAFYLCASSIGGRGNSPLHFGNGTRLTVT.